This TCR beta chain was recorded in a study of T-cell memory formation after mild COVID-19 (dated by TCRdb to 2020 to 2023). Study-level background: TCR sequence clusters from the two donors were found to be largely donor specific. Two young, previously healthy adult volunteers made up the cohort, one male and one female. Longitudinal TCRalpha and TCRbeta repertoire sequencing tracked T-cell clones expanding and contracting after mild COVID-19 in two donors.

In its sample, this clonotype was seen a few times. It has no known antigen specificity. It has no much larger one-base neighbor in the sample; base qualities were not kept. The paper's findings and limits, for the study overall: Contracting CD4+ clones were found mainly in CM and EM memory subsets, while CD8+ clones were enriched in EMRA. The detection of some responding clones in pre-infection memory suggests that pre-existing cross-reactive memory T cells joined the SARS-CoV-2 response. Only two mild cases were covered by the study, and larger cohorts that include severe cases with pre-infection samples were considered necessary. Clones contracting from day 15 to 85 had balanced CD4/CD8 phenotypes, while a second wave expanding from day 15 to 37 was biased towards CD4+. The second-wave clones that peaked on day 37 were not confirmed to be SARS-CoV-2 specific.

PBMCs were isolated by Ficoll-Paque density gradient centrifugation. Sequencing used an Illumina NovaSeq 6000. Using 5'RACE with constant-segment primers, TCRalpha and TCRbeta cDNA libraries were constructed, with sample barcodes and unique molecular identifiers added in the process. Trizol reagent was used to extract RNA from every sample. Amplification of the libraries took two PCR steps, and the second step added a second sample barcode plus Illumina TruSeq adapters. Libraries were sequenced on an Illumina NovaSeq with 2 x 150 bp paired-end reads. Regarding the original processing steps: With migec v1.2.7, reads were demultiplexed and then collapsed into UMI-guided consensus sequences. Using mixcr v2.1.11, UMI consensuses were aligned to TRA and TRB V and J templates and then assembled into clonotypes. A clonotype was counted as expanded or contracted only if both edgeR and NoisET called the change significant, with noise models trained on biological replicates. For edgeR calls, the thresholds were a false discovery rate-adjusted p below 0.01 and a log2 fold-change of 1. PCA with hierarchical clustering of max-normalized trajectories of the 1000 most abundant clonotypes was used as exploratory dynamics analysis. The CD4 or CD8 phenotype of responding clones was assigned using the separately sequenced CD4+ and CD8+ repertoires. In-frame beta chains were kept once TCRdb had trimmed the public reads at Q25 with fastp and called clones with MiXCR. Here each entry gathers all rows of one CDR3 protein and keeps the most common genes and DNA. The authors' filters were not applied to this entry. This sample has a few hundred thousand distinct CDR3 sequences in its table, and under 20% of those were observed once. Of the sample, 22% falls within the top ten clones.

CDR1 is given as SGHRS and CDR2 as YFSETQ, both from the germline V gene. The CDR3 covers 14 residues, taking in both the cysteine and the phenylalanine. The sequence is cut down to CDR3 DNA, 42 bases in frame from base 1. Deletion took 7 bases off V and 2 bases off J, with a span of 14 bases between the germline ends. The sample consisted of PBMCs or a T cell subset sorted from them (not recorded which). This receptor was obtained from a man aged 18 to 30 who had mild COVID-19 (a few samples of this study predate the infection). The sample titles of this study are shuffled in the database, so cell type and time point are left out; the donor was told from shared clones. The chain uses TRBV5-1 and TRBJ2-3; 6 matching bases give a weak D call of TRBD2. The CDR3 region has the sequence CASDLGGLTDTQYF. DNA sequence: TGCGCCAGCGACTTGGGGGGTCTCACAGATACGCAGTATTTT. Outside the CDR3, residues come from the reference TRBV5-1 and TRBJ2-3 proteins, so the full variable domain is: KAGVTQTPRYLIKTRGQQVTLSCSPISGHRSVSWYQQTPGQGLQFLFEYFSETQRNKGNFPGRFSGRQFSNSRSEMNVSTLELGDSALYLCASDLGGLTDTQYFGPGTRLTVL.